The TCR beta chain under discussion was sequenced for a study of cytomegalovirus exposure and HLA in healthy donors. Concerning this clone: Its antigen is not identified.

Looked up from germline, CDR1 is MGHDK and CDR2 is SYGVNS. V lost 8 bases and J 6 bases, leaving 20 bases between the germline ends. CDR3 length: 15 residues. Study-level results: The study labeled 164 TCR beta chains cytomegalovirus-associated. Per a later analysis, HLA-associated TCR beta chains showed more clonal expansion than other, equally common TCR beta chains.

Researchers ran the PCR with 60 Vbeta and 13 Jbeta primers. Measured with immunoSEQ multiplex PCR; TCRdb has only the in-frame clones, and not every one. The table lists roughly 150,000 clones, 65% to 70% of them singletons. The donors gave bone marrow, and they were healthy. This clonotype originated in a man in his thirties or forties in good health and CMV-seropositive. This sequence joins TRBV25-1 and TRBJ2-1, with D hard to call. Input material: PBMCs. The CDR3 is CASGGDGDLGNEQFF. The DNA for the CDR3 is TGTGCCAGCGGCGGCGACGGAGACCTGGGCAATGAGCAGTTCTTC.